The T cell receptor beta chain under discussion was sequenced for a study of blood T cell repertoires in COVID-19. Study information: Samples came from the United States, Italy and Spain, spanning acute and convalescent COVID-19. T cells, B-cell-depleted T cells, or PBMCs supplied cDNA or gDNA.

V was shortened by 2 bases and J by 4 bases, with 11 bases between the two germline ends. The CDR3 spans 15 residues. Per germline, CDR1 MNHNS and CDR2 SASEGT. Per the original data handling: Estimates of nucleated cell counts were drawn from the amplification of reference gene primers. Assay: immunoSEQ multiplex PCR; the TCRdb copy retains only in-frame clones and omits some. The V and J calls and clone size are taken from that table; D and trimming were inferred from the DNA. The sample lists 10,000 or so clones, around 91% occurring once. This rearrangement joins TRBV6-1 to TRBJ2-2; D is unresolved. This sequence was found in a human donor in a cohort sampled during active COVID-19. The specimen was peripheral blood. The CDR3 DNA follows: TGTGCCAGCAGTGAACACTCTGCACGCACCGGGGAGCTGTTTTTT. This gives the protein CASSEHSARTGELFF.